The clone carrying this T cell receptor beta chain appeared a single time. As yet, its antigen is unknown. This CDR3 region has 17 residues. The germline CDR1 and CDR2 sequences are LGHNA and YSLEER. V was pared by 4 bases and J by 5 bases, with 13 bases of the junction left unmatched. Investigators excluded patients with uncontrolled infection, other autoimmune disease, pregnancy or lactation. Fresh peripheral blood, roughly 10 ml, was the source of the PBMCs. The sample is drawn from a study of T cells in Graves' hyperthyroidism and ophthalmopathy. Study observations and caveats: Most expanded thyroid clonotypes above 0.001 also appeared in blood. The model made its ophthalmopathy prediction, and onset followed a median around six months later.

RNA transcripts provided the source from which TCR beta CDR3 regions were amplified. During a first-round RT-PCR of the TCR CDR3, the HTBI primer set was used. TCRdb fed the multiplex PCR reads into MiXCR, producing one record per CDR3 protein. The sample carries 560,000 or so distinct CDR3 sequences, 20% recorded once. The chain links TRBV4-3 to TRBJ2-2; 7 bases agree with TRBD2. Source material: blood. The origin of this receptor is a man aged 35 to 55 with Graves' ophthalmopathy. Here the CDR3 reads CASSPLAEGVGTGELFF. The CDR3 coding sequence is TGCGCCAGCAGCCCCCTAGCGGAGGGAGTGGGTACCGGGGAGCTGTTTTTT.